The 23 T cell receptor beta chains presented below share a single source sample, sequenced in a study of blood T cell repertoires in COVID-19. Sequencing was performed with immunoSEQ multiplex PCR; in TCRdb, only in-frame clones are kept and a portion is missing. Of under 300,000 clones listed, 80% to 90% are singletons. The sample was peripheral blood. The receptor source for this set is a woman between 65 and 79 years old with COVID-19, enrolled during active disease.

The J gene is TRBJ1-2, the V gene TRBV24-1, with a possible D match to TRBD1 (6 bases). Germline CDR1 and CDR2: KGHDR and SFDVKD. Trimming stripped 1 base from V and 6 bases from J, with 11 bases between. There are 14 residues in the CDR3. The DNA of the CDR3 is TGTGCCACCAGTGATTTTGCAGGGGTAGATGGCTACACCTTC. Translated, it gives CATSDFAGVDGYTF.

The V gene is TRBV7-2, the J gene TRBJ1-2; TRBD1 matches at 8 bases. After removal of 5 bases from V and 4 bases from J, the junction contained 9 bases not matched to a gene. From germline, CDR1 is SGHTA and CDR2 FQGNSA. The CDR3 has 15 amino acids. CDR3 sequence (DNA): TGTGCCAGCAGCCTAGACAGGGGAGGCCCCTATGGCTACACCTTC. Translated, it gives CASSLDRGGPYGYTF. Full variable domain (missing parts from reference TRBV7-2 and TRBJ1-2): GAGVSQSPSNKVTEKGKDVELRCDPISGHTALYWYRQSLGQGLEFLIYFQGNSAPDKSGLPSDRFSAERTGGSVSTLTIQRTQQEDSAVYLCASSLDRGGPYGYTFGSGTRLTVV.

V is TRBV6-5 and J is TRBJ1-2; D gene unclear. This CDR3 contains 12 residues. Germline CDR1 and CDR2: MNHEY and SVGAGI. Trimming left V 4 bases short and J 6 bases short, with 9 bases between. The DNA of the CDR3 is TGTGCCAGCAGTTGGGGAGTCGATGGCTACACCTTC. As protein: CASSWGVDGYTF.

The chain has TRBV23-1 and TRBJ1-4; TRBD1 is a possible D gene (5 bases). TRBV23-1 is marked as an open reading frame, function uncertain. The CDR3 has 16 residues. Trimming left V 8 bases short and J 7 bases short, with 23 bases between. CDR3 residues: CASRPNRKTIPEKLFF. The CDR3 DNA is TGCGCCAGCCGACCGAACAGGAAGACAATCCCTGAAAAACTGTTTTTT.

The CDR3: CASSLDRAVREKLFF. CDR3 sequence (DNA): TGTGCCAGCAGCCTAGACAGGGCTGTAAGGGAAAAACTGTTTTTT. The V and J genes are TRBV6-5 and TRBJ1-4; 7 bases map to TRBD1. Germline assignment: CDR1 MNHEY and CDR2 SVGAGI. The V gene end was trimmed by 6 bases and the J gene end by 8 bases; junction bases not matched to a gene: 12. This CDR3 has 15 amino acids.

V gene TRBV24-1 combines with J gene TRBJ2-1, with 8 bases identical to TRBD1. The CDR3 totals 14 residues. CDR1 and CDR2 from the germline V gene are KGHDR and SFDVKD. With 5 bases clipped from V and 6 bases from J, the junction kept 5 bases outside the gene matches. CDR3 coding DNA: TGTGCCACCAGTGGGGACAGGACTGTCAATGAGCAGTTCTTC. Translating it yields CATSGDRTVNEQFF.

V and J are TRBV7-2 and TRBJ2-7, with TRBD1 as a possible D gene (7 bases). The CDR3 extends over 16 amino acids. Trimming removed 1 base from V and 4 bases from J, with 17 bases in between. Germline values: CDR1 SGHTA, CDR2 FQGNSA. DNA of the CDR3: TGTGCCAGCAGCTTAGTAGGGGGCGGGGTTGGGTACGAGCAGTACTTC. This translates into CASSLVGGGVGYEQYF.

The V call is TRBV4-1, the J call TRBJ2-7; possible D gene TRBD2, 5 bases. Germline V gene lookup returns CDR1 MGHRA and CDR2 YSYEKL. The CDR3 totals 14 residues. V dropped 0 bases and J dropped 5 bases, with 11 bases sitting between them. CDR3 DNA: TGCGCCAGCAGCCAAGAGAGGGTTTCCGACGAGCAGTACTTC. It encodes CASSQERVSDEQYF.

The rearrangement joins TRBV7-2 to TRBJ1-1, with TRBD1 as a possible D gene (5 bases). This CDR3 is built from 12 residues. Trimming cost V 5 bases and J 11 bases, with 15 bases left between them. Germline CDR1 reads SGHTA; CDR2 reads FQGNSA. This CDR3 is CASSRQGRGAFF. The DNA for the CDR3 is TGTGCCAGCAGCCGCCAGGGAAGGGGCGCTTTCTTT.

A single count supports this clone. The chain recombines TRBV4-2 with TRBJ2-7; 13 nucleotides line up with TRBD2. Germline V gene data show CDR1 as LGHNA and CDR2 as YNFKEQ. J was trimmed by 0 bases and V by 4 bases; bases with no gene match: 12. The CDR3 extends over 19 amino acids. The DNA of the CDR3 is TGTGCCAGCAGCCCTACCGGGACTAGCGGGGTTCCGAGCTCCTACGAGCAGTACTTC. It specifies CASSPTGTSGVPSSYEQYF.

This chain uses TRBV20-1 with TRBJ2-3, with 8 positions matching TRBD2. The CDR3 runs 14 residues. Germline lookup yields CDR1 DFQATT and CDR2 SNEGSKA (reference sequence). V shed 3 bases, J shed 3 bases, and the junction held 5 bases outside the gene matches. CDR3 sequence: CSASDRGGTDTQYF. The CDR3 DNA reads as TGCAGTGCTAGTGACCGGGGGGGTACAGATACGCAGTATTTT.

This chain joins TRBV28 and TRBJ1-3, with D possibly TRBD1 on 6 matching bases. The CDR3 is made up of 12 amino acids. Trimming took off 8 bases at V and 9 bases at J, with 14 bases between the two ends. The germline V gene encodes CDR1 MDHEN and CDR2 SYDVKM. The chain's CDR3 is CASRGTGFTIYF. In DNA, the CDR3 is TGTGCCAGCCGAGGAACAGGGTTCACCATATATTTT. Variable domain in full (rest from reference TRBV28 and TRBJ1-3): DVKVTQSSRYLVKRTGEKVFLECVQDMDHENMFWYRQDPGLGLRLIYFSYDVKMKEKGDIPEGYSVSREKKERFSLILESASTNQTSMYLCASRGTGFTIYFGEGSWLTVV.

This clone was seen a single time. The CDR3 sequence: CASSRDRIQETQYF. The CDR3, as DNA: TGCGCCAGCAGTCGGGACAGGATCCAAGAGACCCAGTACTTC. This sequence joins TRBV5-1 and TRBJ2-5, with 8 bases that match TRBD1. The ends lost 5 bases at V and 1 base at J; junction bases unmatched: 4. The CDR3 contains 14 residues. CDR1 and CDR2 (germline): SGHRS, YFSETQ.

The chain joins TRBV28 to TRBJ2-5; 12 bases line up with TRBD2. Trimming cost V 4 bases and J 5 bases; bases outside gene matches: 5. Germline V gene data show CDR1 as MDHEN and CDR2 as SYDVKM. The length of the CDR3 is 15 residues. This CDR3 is CASSYRTSGAETQYF. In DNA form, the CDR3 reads TGTGCCAGCAGTTACAGGACTAGCGGGGCGGAGACCCAGTACTTC. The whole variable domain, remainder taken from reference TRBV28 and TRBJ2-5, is DVKVTQSSRYLVKRTGEKVFLECVQDMDHENMFWYRQDPGLGLRLIYFSYDVKMKEKGDIPEGYSVSREKKERFSLILESASTNQTSMYLCASSYRTSGAETQYFGPGTRLLVL.

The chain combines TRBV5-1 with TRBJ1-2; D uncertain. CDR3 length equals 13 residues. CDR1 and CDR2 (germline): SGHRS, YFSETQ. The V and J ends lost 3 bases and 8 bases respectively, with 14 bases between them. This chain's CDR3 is CASSSAGSDGYTF. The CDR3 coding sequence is TGCGCCAGCAGCTCGGCCGGCAGCGACGGCTACACCTTC.

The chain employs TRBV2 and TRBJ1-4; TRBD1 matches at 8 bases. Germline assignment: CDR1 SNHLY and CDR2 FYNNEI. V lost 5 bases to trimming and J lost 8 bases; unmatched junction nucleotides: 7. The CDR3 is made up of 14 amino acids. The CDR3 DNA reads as TGTGCCAGCAGTCAACAGGGGGAACAAGAAAAACTGTTTTTT. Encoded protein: CASSQQGEQEKLFF.

CDR3 sequence reads: CASSPDRVGNSPLHF. The CDR3 DNA sequence: TGTGCCAGCAGTCCGGACAGGGTTGGAAATTCACCCCTCCACTTT. The gene calls are TRBV27 and TRBJ1-6, with 8 bases matching TRBD1. Trimming cost V 5 bases and J 7 bases; bases outside gene matches: 7. The CDR3 spans 15 residues. The V gene's germline CDR1 is MNHEY and CDR2 SMNVEV (reference sequence).

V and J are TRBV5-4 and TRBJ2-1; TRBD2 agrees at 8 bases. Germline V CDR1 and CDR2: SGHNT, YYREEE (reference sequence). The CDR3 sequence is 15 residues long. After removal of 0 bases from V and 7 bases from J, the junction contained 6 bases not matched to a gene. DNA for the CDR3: TGTGCCAGCAGCTTGGGACGGGGGGGCACAAATGAGCAGTTCTTC. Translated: CASSLGRGGTNEQFF.

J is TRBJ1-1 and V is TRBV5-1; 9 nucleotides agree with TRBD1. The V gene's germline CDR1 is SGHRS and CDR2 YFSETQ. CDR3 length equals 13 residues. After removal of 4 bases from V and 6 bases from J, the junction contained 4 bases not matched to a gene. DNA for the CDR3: TGCGCCAGCAGCCTAGGGACAGGGCCTGAAGCTTTCTTT. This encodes CASSLGTGPEAFF.

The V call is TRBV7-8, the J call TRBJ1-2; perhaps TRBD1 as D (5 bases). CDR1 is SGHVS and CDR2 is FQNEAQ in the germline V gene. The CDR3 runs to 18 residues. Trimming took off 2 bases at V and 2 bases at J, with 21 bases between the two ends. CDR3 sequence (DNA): TGTGCCAGCAGCTTAAGGGGTTCCCTGCGACCGCCCAACTATGGCTACACCTTC. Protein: CASSLRGSLRPPNYGYTF.

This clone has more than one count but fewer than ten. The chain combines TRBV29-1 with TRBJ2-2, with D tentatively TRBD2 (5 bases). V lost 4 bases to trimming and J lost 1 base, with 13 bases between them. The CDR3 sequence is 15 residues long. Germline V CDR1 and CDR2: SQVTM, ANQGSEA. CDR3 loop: CSVVPGSLNTGELFF. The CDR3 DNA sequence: TGCAGCGTTGTCCCGGGATCTTTGAACACCGGGGAGCTGTTTTTT.

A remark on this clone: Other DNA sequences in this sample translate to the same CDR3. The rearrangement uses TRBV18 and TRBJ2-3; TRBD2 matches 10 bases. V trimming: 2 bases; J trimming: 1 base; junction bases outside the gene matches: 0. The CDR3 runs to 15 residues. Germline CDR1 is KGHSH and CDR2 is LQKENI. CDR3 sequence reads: CASSPTSGGTDTQYF. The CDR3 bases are TGTGCCAGCTCACCAACTAGCGGGGGCACAGATACGCAGTATTTT.

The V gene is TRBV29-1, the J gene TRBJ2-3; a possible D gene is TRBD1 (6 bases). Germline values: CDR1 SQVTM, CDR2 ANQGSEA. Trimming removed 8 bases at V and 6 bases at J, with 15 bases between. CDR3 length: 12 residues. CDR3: CSTEGVRDTQYF. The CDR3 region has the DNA TGCAGCACCGAGGGGGTTCGCGATACGCAGTATTTT.